Reported below is one TCR beta chain. What it binds is unknown. The data are from a study of cytomegalovirus exposure and HLA in healthy donors. Across the study: Previous work identified 95 million to 120 million unique TCR beta sequences from around 200 million T cells. Assignment to the Caucasian-associated ancestry cluster applied to around 82% of the roughly 410 genotyped donors. Study-level points and caveats: A later analysis linked a missense DCLRE1C variant to TCR beta V- and J-gene trimming. Sequencing probably produced one cluster of sequence variants that were highly shared.

Researchers ran the PCR with 60 Vbeta and 13 Jbeta primers. Assay: immunoSEQ multiplex PCR; the TCRdb copy retains only in-frame clones and omits some. Of roughly 95,000 clones detected, around four fifths appear once; the ten largest clones hold around 3.7%. V lost 3 bases to trimming and J lost 3 bases; unmatched junction nucleotides: 22. CDR3 size: 20 residues. The germline V gene encodes CDR1 GTSNPN and CDR2 SVGIG (reference sequence). The sequenced sample consisted of PBMCs. The J gene is TRBJ1-5, the V gene TRBV30, with 8 bases lining up with TRBD1. This receptor was taken from a man aged 25 to 40 in good health and CMV-seropositive. The CDR3 spells CAWSPYFPISGQGDNQPQHF. CDR3 nucleotide sequence: TGTGCCTGGAGCCCATACTTTCCCATCTCCGGACAGGGTGACAATCAGCCCCAGCATTTT.